This T cell receptor beta chain was documented in a study of T cells in Graves' hyperthyroidism and ophthalmopathy. This clonotype was found a few times. Diagnosis of hyperthyroidism was new in patients aged 18 to 65, and its duration was under 2 months. Amplification targeted TCR beta CDR3 regions from RNA transcripts. The HTBI primer set served for first-round RT-PCR of the TCR CDR3. TCRdb reprocessed the multiplex PCR reads with MiXCR, giving one entry per CDR3 protein. The table has a few hundred thousand distinct CDR3 sequences, around 25% seen once. The ends were cut back, 11 bases at V and 13 bases at J, with 21 bases in the middle. CDR1 and CDR2 (germline): MNHNS, SASEGT. This CDR3 region has 13 residues.

The TCR originated in a man aged 45-60 years with Graves' hyperthyroidism. Material for sequencing was blood. This chain joins TRBV6-1 and TRBJ1-6, with D possibly matching TRBD1 (5 bases). In DNA form, the CDR3 reads TGTGCCGTCGGGACGGAGATAATTCACCCCCTCCACTTT. It encodes CAVGTEIIHPLHF.